This TCR beta chain was found in a study of OX40 agonist ivuxolimab in advanced cancers. Study-level background: The study gave patients intravenous ivuxolimab at 0.01 to 10 mg/kg every 2 weeks.

Germline loops: CDR1 LNHDA, CDR2 SQIVND (reference sequence). The germline V and J ends were trimmed by 2 bases and 2 bases, with 16 bases remaining between them. The CDR3 extends over 17 amino acids. Autoimmune disease history or systemic immunosuppression led to patient exclusion. Some clones are missing from TCRdb's copy, which holds only in-frame ones; the method was immunoSEQ multiplex PCR. The sample has tens of thousands of clones, about 87% seen once. This clonotype was sampled from an adult with an advanced solid tumor such as melanoma, head and neck, liver or kidney cancer. The sample was CD4+ or CD8+ T cells sorted from blood, taken in a trial of the OX40 agonist ivuxolimab. This chain joins TRBV19 and TRBJ1-5, with D unresolved. CDR3 coding DNA: TGTGCCAGTAGTATAATGAGTTGGGCTGTAGGCAATCAGCCCCAGCATTTT. Translated: CASSIMSWAVGNQPQHF.